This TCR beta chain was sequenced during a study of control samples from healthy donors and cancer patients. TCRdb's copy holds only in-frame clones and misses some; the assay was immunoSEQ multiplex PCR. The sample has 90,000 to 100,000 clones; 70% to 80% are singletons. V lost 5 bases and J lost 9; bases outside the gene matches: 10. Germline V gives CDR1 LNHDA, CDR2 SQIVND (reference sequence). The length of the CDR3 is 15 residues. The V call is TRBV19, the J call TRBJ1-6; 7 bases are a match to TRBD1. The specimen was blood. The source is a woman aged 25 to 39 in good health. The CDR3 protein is CASSHRGQRTSPLHF. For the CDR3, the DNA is TGTGCCAGTAGTCATAGGGGACAGAGAACTTCACCCCTCCACTTT. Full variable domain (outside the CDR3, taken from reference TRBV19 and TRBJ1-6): DGGITQSPKYLFRKEGQNVTLSCEQNLNHDAMYWYRQDPGQGLRLIYYSQIVNDFQKGDIAEGYSVSREKKESFPLTVTSAQKNPTAFYLCASSHRGQRTSPLHFGNGTRLTVT.